Shown below are 9 T cell receptor beta chains from a single sample sequenced in a study of blood T cell repertoires in COVID-19. The protocol was immunoSEQ multiplex PCR, while the TCRdb copy is restricted to in-frame clones and leaves out a portion. Of roughly 250,000 clones in the sample, about nine tenths were seen once. Input material: peripheral blood. The receptors stem from a young man with COVID-19, enrolled during active disease.

The chain couples TRBV7-2 to TRBJ1-2, with 7 bases that match TRBD1. Germline V CDR1 and CDR2: SGHTA, FQGNSA. With 1 base clipped from V and 1 base from J, the junction kept 9 bases outside the gene matches. CDR3 length: 17 amino acids. CDR3 sequence: CASSLVSFPGGNYGYTF. The CDR3 nucleotides are TGTGCCAGCAGCTTAGTCAGTTTCCCAGGGGGTAACTATGGCTACACCTTC.

The V call is TRBV5-4, the J call TRBJ2-1; 12 positions agree with TRBD2. Germline V gives CDR1 SGHNT, CDR2 YYREEE (reference sequence). V dropped 0 bases and J dropped 10; count of bases not matched to a gene: 2. This CDR3 spans 14 amino acids. CDR3: CASSLGLAGEEQFF. The CDR3 DNA reads TGTGCCAGCAGCTTGGGACTAGCGGGGGAGGAGCAGTTCTTC.

Comment on this clone: Different DNA sequences within this sample yield the same CDR3. The chain has TRBV18 and TRBJ1-2; 7 bases match TRBD1. Trimming at V came to 3 bases and at J to 3 bases, leaving 4 bases not matched to a gene. The CDR3 runs 14 residues. Germline lookup yields CDR1 KGHSH and CDR2 LQKENI. In DNA form, the CDR3 reads TGTGCCAGCTCACCGAGAACAGGGGACTATGGCTACACCTTC. It yields the protein CASSPRTGDYGYTF.

DNA for the CDR3: TGTGCCACCAGTGATCCCTCGGGTGGCTACACCTTC. Translating it yields CATSDPSGGYTF. The genes are TRBV24-1 and TRBJ1-2, with D uncertain. CDR1 KGHDR and CDR2 SFDVKD come from the germline V gene. This CDR3 contains 12 residues. V lost 3 bases, J lost 7 bases, and 8 bases lay in between.

The gene calls are TRBV12-5 and TRBJ1-6, with 9 bases matching TRBD1. CDR1 and CDR2 (germline): LGHNT, FRNRAP. This CDR3 has 17 amino acids. Trimming took 6 bases from V and 0 from J; bases not matched to a gene: 6. CDR3 region: CASGLGTGSSYNSPLHF. The DNA of the CDR3 is TGTGCTAGTGGCCTCGGGACAGGGAGCTCCTATAATTCACCCCTCCACTTT.

This sequence joins TRBV30 and TRBJ2-7, with 9 nucleotides matching TRBD1. The germline CDR1 and CDR2 sequences are GTSNPN and SVGIG (reference sequence). V was pared by 3 bases and J by 2 bases, with 5 bases of the junction left unmatched. CDR3 length equals 14 residues. CDR3 sequence reads: CAWSWGQGAYEQYF. CDR3 DNA: TGTGCCTGGAGCTGGGGACAGGGCGCCTACGAGCAGTACTTC.

The chain employs TRBV14 and TRBJ1-1; D not resolved. Germline V gene data show CDR1 as SGHDN and CDR2 as FVKESK. V was pared by 1 base and J by 4 bases, with 7 bases between. The CDR3 covers 13 residues. The DNA of the CDR3 is TGTGCCAGCAGCCAAGGGGCGGGCACTGAAGCTTTCTTT. Protein sequence: CASSQGAGTEAFF.

The CDR3 bases are TGTGCCAGCAGGCCGATAAGGAACAGGGCAACTGAAGCTTTCTTT. Its protein is CASRPIRNRATEAFF. The rearrangement joins TRBV5-5 to TRBJ1-1; TRBD1 is a possible D gene (6 bases). CDR3 length: 15 residues. The germline V gene has CDR1 SGHKS and CDR2 YYEKEE (reference sequence). The ends were cut back, 5 bases at V and 5 bases at J, with 19 bases in the middle.

The chain couples TRBV2 to TRBJ2-5, with unresolved D. This CDR3 contains 13 residues. Germline lookup yields CDR1 SNHLY and CDR2 FYNNEI. Trimming left V 7 bases short and J 4 bases short, with 13 bases between. The CDR3 here is CASTKTTGETQYF. The CDR3 nucleotides are TGTGCCAGCACTAAGACGACGGGAGAGACCCAGTACTTC.